Included here is one T cell receptor (beta chain) sequence, with context. The sample comes from a study of neoadjuvant anti-PD-1 for oral cavity cancer. Time point indicated: after neoadjuvant nivolumab, at surgical resection. Assay used: immunoSEQ multiplex PCR; TCRdb lists only in-frame clones, some missing. This table has roughly 14,000 clones, about three quarters appearing once. The germline gives CDR1 MNHEY, CDR2 SVGAGI. The V end lost 7 bases, the J end lost 8 bases, and 18 bases lay between the germline ends. The length of the CDR3 is 15 residues. The chain combines TRBV6-5 with TRBJ1-6, with TRBD1 as a possible D gene (6 bases). Sequences were derived from PBMCs, sampled after nivolumab (anti-PD-1) treatment. This TCR came from a person aged 35-79 years with oral cavity squamous cell carcinoma. CDR3 DNA sequence: TGTGCCAGCACCAATACTATGGGGGCGTATTCACCCCTCCACTTT. Translated: CASTNTMGAYSPLHF.